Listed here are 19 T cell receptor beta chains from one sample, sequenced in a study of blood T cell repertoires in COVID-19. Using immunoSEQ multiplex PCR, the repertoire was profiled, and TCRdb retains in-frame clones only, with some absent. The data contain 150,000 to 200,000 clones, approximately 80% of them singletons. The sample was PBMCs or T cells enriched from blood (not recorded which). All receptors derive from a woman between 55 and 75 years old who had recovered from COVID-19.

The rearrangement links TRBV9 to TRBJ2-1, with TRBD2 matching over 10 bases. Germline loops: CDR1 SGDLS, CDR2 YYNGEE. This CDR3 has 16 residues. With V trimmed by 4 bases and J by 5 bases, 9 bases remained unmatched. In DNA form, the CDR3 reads TGTGCCAGCAGCCCCCGAGGACTAGCGGCAAACAATGAGCAGTTCTTC. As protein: CASSPRGLAANNEQFF. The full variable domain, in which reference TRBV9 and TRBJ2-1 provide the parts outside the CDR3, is DSGVTQTPKHLITATGQRVTLRCSPRSGDLSVYWYQQSLDQGLQFLIQYYNGEERAKGNILERFSAQQFPDLHSELNLSSLELGDSALYFCASSPRGLAANNEQFFGPGTRLTVL.

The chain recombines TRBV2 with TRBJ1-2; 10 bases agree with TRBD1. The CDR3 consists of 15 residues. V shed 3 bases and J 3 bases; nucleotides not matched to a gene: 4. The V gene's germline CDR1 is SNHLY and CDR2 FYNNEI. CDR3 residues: CASSEGTGVYYGYTF. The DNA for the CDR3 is TGTGCCAGCAGTGAGGGGACAGGGGTTTACTATGGCTACACCTTC.

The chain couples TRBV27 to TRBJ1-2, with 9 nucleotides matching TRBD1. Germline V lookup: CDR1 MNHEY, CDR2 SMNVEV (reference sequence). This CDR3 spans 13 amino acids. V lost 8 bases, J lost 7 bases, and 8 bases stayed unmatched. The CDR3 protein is CASADRGGFGYTF. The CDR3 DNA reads TGTGCCAGCGCGGACAGGGGTGGATTTGGCTACACCTTC.

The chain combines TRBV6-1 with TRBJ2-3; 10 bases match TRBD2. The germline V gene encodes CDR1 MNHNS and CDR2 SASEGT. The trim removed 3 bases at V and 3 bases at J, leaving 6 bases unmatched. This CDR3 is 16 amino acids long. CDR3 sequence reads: CASSDYVAGGTDTQYF. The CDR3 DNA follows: TGTGCCAGCAGTGATTATGTAGCGGGAGGAACAGATACGCAGTATTTT.

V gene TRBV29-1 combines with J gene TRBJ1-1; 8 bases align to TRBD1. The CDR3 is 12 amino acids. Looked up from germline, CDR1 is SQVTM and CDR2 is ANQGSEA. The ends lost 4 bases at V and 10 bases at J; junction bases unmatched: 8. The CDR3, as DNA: TGCAGCGTTGGAGCCGGACAGGGAAGAGCTTTCTTT. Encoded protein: CSVGAGQGRAFF.

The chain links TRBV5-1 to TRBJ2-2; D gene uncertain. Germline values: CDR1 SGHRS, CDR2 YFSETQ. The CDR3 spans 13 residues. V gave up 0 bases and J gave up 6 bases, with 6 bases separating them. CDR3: CASSLGLAGELFF. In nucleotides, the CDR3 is TGCGCCAGCAGCTTGGGTCTTGCCGGGGAGCTGTTTTTT.

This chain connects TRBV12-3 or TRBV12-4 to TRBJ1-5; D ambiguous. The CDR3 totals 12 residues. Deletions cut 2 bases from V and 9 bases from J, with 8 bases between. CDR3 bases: TGTGCCAGCAGTTTATGGGGAGGGCCCCAGCATTTT. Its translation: CASSLWGGPQHF.

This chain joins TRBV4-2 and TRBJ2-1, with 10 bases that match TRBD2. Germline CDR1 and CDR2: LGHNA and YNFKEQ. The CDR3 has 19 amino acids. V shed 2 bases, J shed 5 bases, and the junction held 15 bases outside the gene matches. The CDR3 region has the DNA TGTGCCAGCAGCCAAACTCCTAGCGGGAGATTTCGGGGACACAATGAGCAGTTCTTC. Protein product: CASSQTPSGRFRGHNEQFF.

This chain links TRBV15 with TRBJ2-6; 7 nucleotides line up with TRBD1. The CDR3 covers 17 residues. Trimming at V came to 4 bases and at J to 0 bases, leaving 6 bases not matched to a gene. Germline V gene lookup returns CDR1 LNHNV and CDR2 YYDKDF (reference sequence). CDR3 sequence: CATSNGQVNSGANVLTF. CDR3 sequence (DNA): TGTGCCACCAGCAACGGACAGGTGAACTCTGGGGCCAACGTCCTGACTTTC.

The CDR3: CASSSQQGTEQPQHF. In DNA, the CDR3 is TGTGCCAGCTCGTCACAACAGGGTACTGAGCAGCCCCAGCATTTT. The chain uses TRBV18 and TRBJ1-5, with a weak D call TRBD1 (6 bases). The germline V gene encodes CDR1 KGHSH and CDR2 LQKENI. Trimming cost V 6 bases and J 7 bases, with 19 bases left between them. This CDR3 spans 15 amino acids.

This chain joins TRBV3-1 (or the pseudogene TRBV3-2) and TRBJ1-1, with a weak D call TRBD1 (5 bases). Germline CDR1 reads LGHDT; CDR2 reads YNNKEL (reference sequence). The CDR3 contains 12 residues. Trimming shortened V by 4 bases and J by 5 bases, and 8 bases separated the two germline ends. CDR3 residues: CASSPGDTEAFF. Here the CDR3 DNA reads TGTGCCAGCAGCCCGGGGGATACTGAAGCTTTCTTT.

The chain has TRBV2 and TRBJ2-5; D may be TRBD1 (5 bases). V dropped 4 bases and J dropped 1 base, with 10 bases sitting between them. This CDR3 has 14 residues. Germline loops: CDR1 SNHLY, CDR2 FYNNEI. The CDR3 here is CASSGSTAQETQYF. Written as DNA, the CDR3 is TGTGCCAGCAGTGGTTCGACAGCCCAAGAGACCCAGTACTTC. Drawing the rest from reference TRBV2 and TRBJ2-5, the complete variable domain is EPEVTQTPSHQVTQMGQEVILRCVPISNHLYFYWYRQILGQKVEFLVSFYNNEISEKSEIFDDQFSVERPDGSNFTLKIRSTKLEDSAMYFCASSGSTAQETQYFGPGTRLLVL.

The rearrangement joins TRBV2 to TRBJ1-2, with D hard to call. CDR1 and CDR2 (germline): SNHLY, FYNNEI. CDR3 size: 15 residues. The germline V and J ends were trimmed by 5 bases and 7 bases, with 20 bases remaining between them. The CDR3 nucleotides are TGTGCCAGCAGTTTAGTGGTCCTCCCTAATTCTGGCTACACCTTC. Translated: CASSLVVLPNSGYTF.

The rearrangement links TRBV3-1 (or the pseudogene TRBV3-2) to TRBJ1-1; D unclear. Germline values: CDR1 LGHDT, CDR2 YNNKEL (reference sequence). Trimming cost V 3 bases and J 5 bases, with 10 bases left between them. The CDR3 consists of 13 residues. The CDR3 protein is CASSHSGRTEAFF. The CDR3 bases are TGTGCCAGCAGCCATAGTGGGAGGACTGAAGCTTTCTTT.

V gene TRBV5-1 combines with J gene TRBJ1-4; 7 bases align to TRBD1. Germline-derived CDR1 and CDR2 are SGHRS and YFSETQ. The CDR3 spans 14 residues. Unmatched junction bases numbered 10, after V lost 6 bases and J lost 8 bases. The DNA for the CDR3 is TGCGCCAGCACCCCAGGGACAGCCGAAGAAAAACTGTTTTTT. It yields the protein CASTPGTAEEKLFF.

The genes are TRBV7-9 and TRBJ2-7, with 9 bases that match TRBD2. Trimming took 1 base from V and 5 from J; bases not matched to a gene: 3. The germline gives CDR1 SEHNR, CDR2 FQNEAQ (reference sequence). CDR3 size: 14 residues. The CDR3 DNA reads TGTGCCAGCAGCTTAGGACTAGCGGAGAACGAGCAGTACTTC. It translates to CASSLGLAENEQYF.

The CDR3, as DNA: TGTGCCAGCAGCCCTAACCGGGACAGCCCCCGCTATGGCTACACCTTC. Translation gives CASSPNRDSPRYGYTF. The chain employs TRBV7-3 and TRBJ1-2, with 7 bases aligning to TRBD1. Unmatched junction bases numbered 13, after V lost 5 bases and J lost 4 bases. Germline V gene sequence: CDR1 SGHTA, CDR2 FQGTGA. The CDR3 totals 16 residues.

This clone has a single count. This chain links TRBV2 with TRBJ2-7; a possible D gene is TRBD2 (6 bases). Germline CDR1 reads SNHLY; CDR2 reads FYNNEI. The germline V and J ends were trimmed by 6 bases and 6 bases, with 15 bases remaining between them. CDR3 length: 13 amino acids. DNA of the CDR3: TGTGCCAGCAGCCCTGGGACTTCCCTCGAGCAGTACTTC. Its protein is CASSPGTSLEQYF.

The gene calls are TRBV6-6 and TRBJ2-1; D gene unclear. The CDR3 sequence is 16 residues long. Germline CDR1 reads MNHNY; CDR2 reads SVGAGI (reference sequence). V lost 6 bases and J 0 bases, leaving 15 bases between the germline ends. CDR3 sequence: CASRGRPASSYNEQFF. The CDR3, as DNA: TGTGCCAGCAGGGGTCGACCAGCGAGCTCCTACAATGAGCAGTTCTTC.